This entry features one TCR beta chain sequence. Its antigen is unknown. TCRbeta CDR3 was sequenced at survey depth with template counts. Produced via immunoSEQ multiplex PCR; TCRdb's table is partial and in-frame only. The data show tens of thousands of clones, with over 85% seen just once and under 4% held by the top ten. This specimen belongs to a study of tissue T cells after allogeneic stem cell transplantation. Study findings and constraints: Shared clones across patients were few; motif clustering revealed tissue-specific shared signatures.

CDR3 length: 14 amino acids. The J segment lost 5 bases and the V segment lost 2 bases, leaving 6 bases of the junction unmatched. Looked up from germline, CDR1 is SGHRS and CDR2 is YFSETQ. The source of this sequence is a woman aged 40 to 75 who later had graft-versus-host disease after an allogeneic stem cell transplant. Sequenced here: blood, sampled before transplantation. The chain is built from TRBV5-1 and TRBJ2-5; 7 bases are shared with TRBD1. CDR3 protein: CASSLSGGWETQYF. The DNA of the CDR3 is TGCGCCAGCAGCTTATCAGGGGGTTGGGAGACCCAGTACTTC.